These 18 T cell receptor beta chains originate from one sample sequenced in a study of CD8+ T cells in alopecia areata (dated by TCRdb to the late 2010s). What this sample's time point label stands for: around 22 weeks on oral tofacitinib. The treatment or condition tag for this specimen amounts to: oral pan-JAK inhibitor, 5-10 mg twice daily. Preparation of the library involved the immunoSEQ multiplex PCR assay. RNA was extracted from all samples and reverse transcribed into cDNA as template for TCR sequencing. TCRdb stores this immuneACCESS table with in-frame sequences only. Part of the clones is absent; in the studies checked, under half of the shortfall reflects unresolved V genes, and no reason is known for the rest. In all, the sample holds some 110,000 clones, and roughly 50% of those were seen once. Together, the top ten hold over 9% of the sample. The material was CD8+ T cells sorted from blood, obtained at week 24, from a patient treated with tofacitinib. The receptors come from a human donor with alopecia areata.

This clone appeared a single time. The chain couples TRBV14 to TRBJ2-7; maybe TRBD2 (6 bases). Looked up from germline, CDR1 is SGHDN and CDR2 is FVKESK. There are 14 residues in the CDR3. Between the trimmed V and J ends, which lost 2 bases and 3 bases, there was a span of 11 bases. The CDR3, as DNA: TGTGCCAGCAGCCAACCCGGGACTCACTACGAGCAGTACTTC. As protein: CASSQPGTHYEQYF.

This sequence joins TRBV5-1 and TRBJ1-1; D perhaps matches TRBD1 (5 bases). CDR3 length: 13 amino acids. Germline CDR1 is SGHRS and CDR2 is YFSETQ. V was trimmed by 2 bases and J by 5 bases, leaving 10 bases between them. CDR3 sequence: CASSLGESTEAFF. Written as DNA, the CDR3 is TGCGCCAGCAGCTTAGGGGAAAGTACTGAAGCTTTCTTT.

This clone was counted between two and nine times. The chain has TRBV30 and TRBJ1-5; D unclear. With 5 bases removed from V and 2 bases from J, the gap between germline ends came to 7 bases. Looked up from germline, CDR1 is GTSNPN and CDR2 is SVGIG (reference sequence). The CDR3 sequence is 12 residues long. The CDR3 region is CAWGVGNQPQHF. For the CDR3, the DNA is TGTGCCTGGGGGGTTGGCAATCAGCCCCAGCATTTT. Using reference TRBV30 and TRBJ1-5 for the parts outside the CDR3, the full variable domain is SQTIHQWPATLVQPVGSPLSLECTVEGTSNPNLYWYRQAAGRGLQLLFYSVGIGQISSEVPQNLSASRPQDRQFILSSKKLLLSDSGFYLCAWGVGNQPQHFGDGTRLSIL.

The V gene is TRBV11-2, the J gene TRBJ2-3; the D gene is possibly TRBD2 (6 bases). CDR1 and CDR2 (germline): SGHAT, FQNNGV. CDR3 length: 14 amino acids. Trimming cost V 3 bases and J 3 bases, with 10 bases left between them. CDR3 region: CASSLTGVTDTQYF. The DNA for the CDR3 is TGTGCCAGCAGCTTGACGGGGGTAACAGATACGCAGTATTTT.

The rearrangement links TRBV10-3 to TRBJ1-1, with unresolved D. Looked up from germline, CDR1 is ENHRY and CDR2 is SYGVKD. CDR3 length: 14 residues. V was shortened by 1 base and J by 5 bases, with 11 bases between the two germline ends. CDR3 bases: TGTGCCATCAGTGAGTATGGATTTGATACTGAAGCTTTCTTT. Translation gives CAISEYGFDTEAFF.

The chain carries TRBV6-4 and TRBJ2-1; TRBD2 matches 16 bases. V lost 10 bases to trimming and J lost 4 bases; unmatched junction nucleotides: 10. The CDR3 totals 17 residues. Germline V lookup: CDR1 MRHNA, CDR2 SNTAGT. The CDR3 sequence is CATGTSGGAQAYNEQFF. CDR3 in DNA: TGTGCCACCGGGACTAGCGGGGGGGCACAGGCATACAATGAGCAGTTCTTC.

V gene TRBV2 combines with J gene TRBJ2-3, with D unresolved. The length of the CDR3 is 12 residues. Trimming removed 8 bases at V and 5 bases at J, with 11 bases between. Germline lookup yields CDR1 SNHLY and CDR2 FYNNEI. The CDR3 loop is CASYTVRDTQYF. CDR3 in DNA: TGTGCCAGCTATACGGTGCGAGATACGCAGTATTTT.

This clone was detected only a few times. The chain combines TRBV4-3 with TRBJ1-1; D gene unclear. There are 15 residues in the CDR3. Germline CDR1 LGHNA, CDR2 YSLEER. The V gene lost 1 base and the J gene lost 1 base, with 10 bases spanning the gap. The CDR3 DNA reads as TGCGCCAGCAGCCAAGTGTTACATCCGAACACTGAAGCTTTCTTT. This sequence encodes CASSQVLHPNTEAFF.

This clone was picked up a small number of times. The chain uses TRBV27 and TRBJ1-2, with unresolved D. Trimming removed 4 bases from V and 5 bases from J, with 17 bases in between. The germline V gene has CDR1 MNHEY and CDR2 SMNVEV (reference sequence). The CDR3 contains 15 residues. The CDR3 spells CASSWAPGEIYGYTF. The CDR3, as DNA: TGTGCCAGCAGTTGGGCACCAGGAGAGATTTATGGCTACACCTTC.

This sequence joins TRBV29-1 and TRBJ2-7, with D tentatively TRBD1 (6 bases). This CDR3 is built from 12 residues. V was shortened by 5 bases and J by 7 bases, with 15 bases between the two germline ends. Looked up from germline, CDR1 is SQVTM and CDR2 is ANQGSEA. The CDR3 region has the DNA TGCAGCGTTACGGACAGATCGAGGGAGCAGTACTTC. Translation: CSVTDRSREQYF.

There are a few counts of this clone. The chain combines TRBV7-9 with TRBJ2-3, with 7 bases identical to TRBD1. The CDR3 covers 16 residues. The germline V gene has CDR1 SEHNR and CDR2 FQNEAQ (reference sequence). The V segment lost 5 bases and the J segment 6 bases; nucleotides outside the gene matches: 14. CDR3 amino acids: CASSLDPDRAEDTQYF. The CDR3 coding sequence is TGTGCCAGCAGCCTCGATCCCGACAGGGCAGAGGATACGCAGTATTTT.

V gene TRBV15 combines with J gene TRBJ2-2; the D gene is possibly TRBD1 (5 bases). V was clipped by 2 bases and J by 7 bases, with 8 bases between them. Germline lookup yields CDR1 LNHNV and CDR2 YYDKDF (reference sequence). This CDR3 contains 13 residues. This CDR3 reads CATSRYRNGELFF. The CDR3 DNA reads as TGTGCCACCAGCAGATACAGGAACGGGGAGCTGTTTTTT.

This clone has only a few counts. The rearrangement uses TRBV19 and TRBJ2-5; 8 bases map to TRBD1. With V trimmed by 6 bases and J by 5 bases, 11 bases remained unmatched. Per the germline V gene, CDR1 is LNHDA and CDR2 is SQIVND (reference sequence). CDR3 size: 15 residues. The CDR3 loop is CASSIVQGAWETQYF. CDR3 sequence (DNA): TGTGCCAGTAGCATCGTTCAGGGGGCCTGGGAGACCCAGTACTTC.

The rearrangement links TRBV6-6 to TRBJ1-2; D ambiguous. The CDR3 totals 11 residues. The V end lost 2 bases, the J end lost 10 bases, and 8 bases lay between the germline ends. CDR1 MNHNY and CDR2 SVGAGI come from the germline V gene (reference sequence). The CDR3 is CASSYPDTYTF. CDR3 DNA: TGTGCCAGCAGTTACCCCGACACCTACACCTTC.

The chain combines TRBV7-9 with TRBJ2-5; a weak D match, TRBD1 (5 bases). The V and J ends lost 2 bases and 0 bases respectively, with 10 bases between them. CDR3 size: 15 residues. CDR1 and CDR2 (germline): SEHNR, FQNEAQ (reference sequence). This chain's CDR3 is CASSLTQGNQETQYF. CDR3 DNA: TGTGCCAGCAGCTTAACCCAGGGAAACCAAGAGACCCAGTACTTC.

DNA for the CDR3: TGCAGCGTCACGACACTCTACGAGCAGTACTTC. Encoded protein: CSVTTLYEQYF. This sequence joins TRBV29-1 and TRBJ2-7; D remains ambiguous. The germline gives CDR1 SQVTM, CDR2 ANQGSEA. Trimming removed 6 bases at V and 3 bases at J, with 9 bases between. The CDR3 length is 11 residues.

This chain joins TRBV5-4 and TRBJ2-7; a possible D gene is TRBD1 (5 bases). CDR1 is SGHNT and CDR2 is YYREEE in the germline V gene (reference sequence). The CDR3 extends over 14 amino acids. Trimming cost V 4 bases and J 6 bases, with 17 bases left between them. DNA for the CDR3: TGTGCCAGCAGCCCGTGGGGCGGTGGGGTCGAGCAGTACTTC. This gives the protein CASSPWGGGVEQYF.

The rearrangement links TRBV2 to TRBJ2-5; D tentatively fits TRBD1 or TRBD2 (5 bases each). The CDR3 sequence is 14 residues long. V lost 5 bases and J 2 bases, leaving 12 bases between the germline ends. Germline V gene data show CDR1 as SNHLY and CDR2 as FYNNEI. The CDR3: CASSPWDGQETQYF. CDR3 sequence (DNA): TGTGCCAGCAGTCCGTGGGACGGACAAGAGACCCAGTACTTC. Variable domain in full (rest from reference TRBV2 and TRBJ2-5): EPEVTQTPSHQVTQMGQEVILRCVPISNHLYFYWYRQILGQKVEFLVSFYNNEISEKSEIFDDQFSVERPDGSNFTLKIRSTKLEDSAMYFCASSPWDGQETQYFGPGTRLLVL.